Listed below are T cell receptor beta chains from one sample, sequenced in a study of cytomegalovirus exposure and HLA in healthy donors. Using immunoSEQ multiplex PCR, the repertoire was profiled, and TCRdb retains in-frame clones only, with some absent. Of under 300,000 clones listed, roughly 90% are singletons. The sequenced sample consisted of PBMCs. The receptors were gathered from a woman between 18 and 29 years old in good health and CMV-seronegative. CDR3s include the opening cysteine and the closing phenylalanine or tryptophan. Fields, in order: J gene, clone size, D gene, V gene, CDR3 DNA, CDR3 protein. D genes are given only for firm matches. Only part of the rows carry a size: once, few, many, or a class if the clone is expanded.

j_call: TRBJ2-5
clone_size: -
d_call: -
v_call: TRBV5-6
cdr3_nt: TGTGCCAGCAGCTTGGCCCGAGAGACCCAGTACTTC
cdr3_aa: CASSLARETQYF

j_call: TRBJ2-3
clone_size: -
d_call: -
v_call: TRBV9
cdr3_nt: TGTGCCAGCAGCGTGCGCGGGGTCACAGATACGCAGTATTTT
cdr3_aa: CASSVRGVTDTQYF

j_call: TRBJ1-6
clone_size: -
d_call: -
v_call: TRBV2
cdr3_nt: TGTGCCAGCAGGAACTCGCAGACTCACCGCTCCTATAATTCACCCCTCCACTTT
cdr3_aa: CASRNSQTHRSYNSPLHF

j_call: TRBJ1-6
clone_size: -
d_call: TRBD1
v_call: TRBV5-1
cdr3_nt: TGCGCCAGCAGCTTAGGACAGGGCGACTATAATTCACCCCTCCACTTT
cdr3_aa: CASSLGQGDYNSPLHF

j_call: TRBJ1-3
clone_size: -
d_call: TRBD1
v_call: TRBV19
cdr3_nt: TGTGCCAGTAGTTTAGCCGGGACAGCTGGAAACACCATATATTTT
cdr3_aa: CASSLAGTAGNTIYF

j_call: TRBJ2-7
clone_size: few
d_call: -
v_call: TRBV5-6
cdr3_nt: TGTGCCAGCAGCCTCTTCTACGAGCAGTACTTC
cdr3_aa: CASSLFYEQYF

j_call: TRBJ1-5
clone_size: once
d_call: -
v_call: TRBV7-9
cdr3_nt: TGTGCCAGCAGCTCCACGGGGAACAATCAGCCCCAGCATTTT
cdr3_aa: CASSSTGNNQPQHF

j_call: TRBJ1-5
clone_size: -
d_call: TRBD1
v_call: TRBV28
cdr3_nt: TGTGCCAGCAGTCTAGGACAGGGTTCGGGCAATCAGCCCCAGCATTTT
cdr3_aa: CASSLGQGSGNQPQHF

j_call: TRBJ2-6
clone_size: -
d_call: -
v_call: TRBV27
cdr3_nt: TGTGCCAGCAGTTCCCCCTCCCGACAGCACCCCTCTGGGGCCAACGTCCTGACTTTC
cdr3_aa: CASSSPSRQHPSGANVLTF

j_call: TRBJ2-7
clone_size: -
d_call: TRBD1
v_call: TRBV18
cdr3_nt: TGTGCCAGCTCACCAGAGGACAGGGTCCATTCCTACGAGCAGTACTTC
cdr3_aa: CASSPEDRVHSYEQYF

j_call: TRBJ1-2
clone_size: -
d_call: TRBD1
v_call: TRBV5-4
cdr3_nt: TGTGCCAGCAGCACCGAAGCAGGACAGGGGGCCCATGGCTACACCTTC
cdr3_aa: CASSTEAGQGAHGYTF

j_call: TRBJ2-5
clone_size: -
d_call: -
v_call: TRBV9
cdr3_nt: TGTGCCAGCAGCGTTGGTTTCGATTTCCGCGGGGACCAAGAGACCCAGTACTTC
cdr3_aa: CASSVGFDFRGDQETQYF

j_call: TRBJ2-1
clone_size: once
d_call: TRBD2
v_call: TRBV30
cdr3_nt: TGTGCCTTAGCGGGGGCGTACTACAATGAGCAGTTCTTC
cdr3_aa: CALAGAYYNEQFF

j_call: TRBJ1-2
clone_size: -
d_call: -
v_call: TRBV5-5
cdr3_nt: TGTGCCAGCAGTTACCAAATGAGGGTTGATTATGGCTACACCTTC
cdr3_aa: CASSYQMRVDYGYTF

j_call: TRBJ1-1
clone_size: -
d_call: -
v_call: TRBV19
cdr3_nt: TGTGCCAGTAGTATAGGCGGACATGCGGCCACTGAAGCTTTCTTT
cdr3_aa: CASSIGGHAATEAFF

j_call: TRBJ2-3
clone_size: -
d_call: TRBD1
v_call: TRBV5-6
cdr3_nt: TGTGCCAGCAGCCTGGACAGGGAATTGGTTACAGATACGCAGTATTTT
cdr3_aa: CASSLDRELVTDTQYF

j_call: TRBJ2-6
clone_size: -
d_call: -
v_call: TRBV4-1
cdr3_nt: TGCGCCAGCAGCCAAGACAGGGGTGGGGCCAACGTCCTGACTTTC
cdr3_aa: CASSQDRGGANVLTF

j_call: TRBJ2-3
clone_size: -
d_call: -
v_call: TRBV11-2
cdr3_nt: TGTGCCAGCAGCCCCGCCGGGGTTGGCACAGATACGCAGTATTTT
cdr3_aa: CASSPAGVGTDTQYF

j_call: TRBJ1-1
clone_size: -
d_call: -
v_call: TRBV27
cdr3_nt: TGTGCCAGCAGCTGGGGAGTTAACACTGAAGCTTTCTTT
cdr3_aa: CASSWGVNTEAFF

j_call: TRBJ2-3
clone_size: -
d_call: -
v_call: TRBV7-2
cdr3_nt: TGTGCCAGCAGTTCAACCCGGGACACAGATACGCAGTATTTT
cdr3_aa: CASSSTRDTDTQYF

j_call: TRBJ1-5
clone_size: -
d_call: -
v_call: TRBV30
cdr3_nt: TGTGCCTGGAGTGTATTGGGAGGGTATAGCAATCAGCCCCAGCATTTT
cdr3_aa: CAWSVLGGYSNQPQHF

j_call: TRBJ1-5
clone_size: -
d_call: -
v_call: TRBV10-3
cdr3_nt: TGTGCCATCAGTGCACCAGGTGGTCAGCCCCAGCATTTT
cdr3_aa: CAISAPGGQPQHF

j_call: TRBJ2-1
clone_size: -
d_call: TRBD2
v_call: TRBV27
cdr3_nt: TGTGCCAGCAGTTCCTCCGGGACTAGCGGGGTTTACAATGAGCAGTTCTTC
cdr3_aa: CASSSSGTSGVYNEQFF

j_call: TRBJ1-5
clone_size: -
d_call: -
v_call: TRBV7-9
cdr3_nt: TGTGCCAGCAGCTTAGCAGCGGGGGGTAATCAGCCCCAGCATTTT
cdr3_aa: CASSLAAGGNQPQHF

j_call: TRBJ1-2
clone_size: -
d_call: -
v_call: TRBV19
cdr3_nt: TGTGCCAGTAGCACTACTGCTAACTATGGCTACACCTTC
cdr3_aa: CASSTTANYGYTF

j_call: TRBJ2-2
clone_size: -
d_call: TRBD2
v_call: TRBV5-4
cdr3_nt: TGTGCCAGCAGCCTGGCGGCGGGGGGCGCAACCGGGGAGCTGTTTTTT
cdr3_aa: CASSLAAGGATGELFF

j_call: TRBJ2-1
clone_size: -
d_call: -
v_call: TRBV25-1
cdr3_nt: TGTGCCAGCAGTCCGGCAGGCTGGCGTGAGCAGTTCTTC
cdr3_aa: CASSPAGWREQFF

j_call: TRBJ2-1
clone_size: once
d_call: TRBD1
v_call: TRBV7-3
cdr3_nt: TGTGCCAGCAGCCTCAAGGACAGGAATGAGCAGTTCTTC
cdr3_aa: CASSLKDRNEQFF

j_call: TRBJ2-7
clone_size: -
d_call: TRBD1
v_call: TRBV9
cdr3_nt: TGTGCCAGCAGCGGGAGAGCGGACAGGGGCGTCTACGAGCAGTACTTC
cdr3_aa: CASSGRADRGVYEQYF

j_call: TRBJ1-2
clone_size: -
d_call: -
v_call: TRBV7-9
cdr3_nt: TGTGCCAGCAGCTTAGCTATCAGGGACTATGGCTACACCTTC
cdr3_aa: CASSLAIRDYGYTF

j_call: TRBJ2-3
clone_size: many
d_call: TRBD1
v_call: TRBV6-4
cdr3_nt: TGTGCCAGCAGTGTTGCCGGACAGGGGGCAGATACGCAGTATTTT
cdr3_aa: CASSVAGQGADTQYF

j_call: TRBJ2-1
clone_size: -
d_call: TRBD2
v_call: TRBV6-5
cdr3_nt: TGTGCCAGCAGTTACGCCCTCGGACTAGCGGCCAATGAGCAGTTCTTC
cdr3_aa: CASSYALGLAANEQFF

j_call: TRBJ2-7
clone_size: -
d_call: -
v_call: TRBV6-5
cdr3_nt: TGTGCCAGCAGTTACTCGCGGGGGCGCACCTACGAGCAGTACTTC
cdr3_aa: CASSYSRGRTYEQYF

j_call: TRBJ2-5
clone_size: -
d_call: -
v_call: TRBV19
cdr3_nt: TGTGCCAGTAGTACCCTCTCTAGCTCACGCGAGACCCAGTACTTC
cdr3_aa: CASSTLSSSRETQYF

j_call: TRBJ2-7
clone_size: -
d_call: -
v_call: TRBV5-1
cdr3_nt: TGCGCCAGCAGCTTTGGGCTTTGGGACTTAAACTACGAGCAGTACTTC
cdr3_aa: CASSFGLWDLNYEQYF

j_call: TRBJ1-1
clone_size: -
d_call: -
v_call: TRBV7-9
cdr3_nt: TGTGCCAGCAGCTTAGGAGGATATGAAGCTTTCTTT
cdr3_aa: CASSLGGYEAFF

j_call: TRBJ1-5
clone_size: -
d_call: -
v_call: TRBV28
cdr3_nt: TGTGCCAGCAGTGACCGGACAGATCTTAATCAGCCCCAGCATTTT
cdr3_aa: CASSDRTDLNQPQHF

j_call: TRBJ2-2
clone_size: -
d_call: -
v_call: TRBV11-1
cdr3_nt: TGTGCCAGCAGCTTAGTTCTGGGGCCCGGGGAGCTGTTTTTT
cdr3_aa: CASSLVLGPGELFF

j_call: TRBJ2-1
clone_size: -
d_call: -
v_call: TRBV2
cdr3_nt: TGTGCCAGCAGACCATGGACAGAGGTGGATGAGCAGTTCTTC
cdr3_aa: CASRPWTEVDEQFF

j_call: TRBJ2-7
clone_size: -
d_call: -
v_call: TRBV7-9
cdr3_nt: TGTGCCAGCAGCTTTTCTTCAGGTTCCTACGAGCAGTACTTC
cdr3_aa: CASSFSSGSYEQYF